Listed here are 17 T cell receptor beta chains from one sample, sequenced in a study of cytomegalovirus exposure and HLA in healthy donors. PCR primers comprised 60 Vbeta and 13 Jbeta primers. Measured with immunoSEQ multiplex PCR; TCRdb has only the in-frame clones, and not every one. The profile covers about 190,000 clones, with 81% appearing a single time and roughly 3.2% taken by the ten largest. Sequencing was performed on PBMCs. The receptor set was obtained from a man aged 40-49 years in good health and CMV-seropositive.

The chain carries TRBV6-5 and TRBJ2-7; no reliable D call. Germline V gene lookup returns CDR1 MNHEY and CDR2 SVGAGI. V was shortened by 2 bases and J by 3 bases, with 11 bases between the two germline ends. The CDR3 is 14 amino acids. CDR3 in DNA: TGTGCCAGCAGTTACAATTTACAGATCTACGAGCAGTACTTC. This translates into CASSYNLQIYEQYF.

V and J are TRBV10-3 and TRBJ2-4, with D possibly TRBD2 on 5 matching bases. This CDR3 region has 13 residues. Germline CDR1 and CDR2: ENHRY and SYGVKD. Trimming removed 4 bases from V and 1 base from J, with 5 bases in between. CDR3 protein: CAISGGAKNIQYF. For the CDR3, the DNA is TGTGCCATCAGTGGCGGGGCCAAAAACATTCAGTACTTC.

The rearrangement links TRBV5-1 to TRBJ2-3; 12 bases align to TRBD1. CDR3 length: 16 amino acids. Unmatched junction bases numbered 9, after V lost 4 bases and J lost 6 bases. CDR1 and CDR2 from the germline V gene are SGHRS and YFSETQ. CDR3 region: CASSRAGTGGIDTQYF. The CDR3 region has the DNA TGCGCCAGCAGCCGAGCCGGGACAGGGGGCATCGATACGCAGTATTTT.

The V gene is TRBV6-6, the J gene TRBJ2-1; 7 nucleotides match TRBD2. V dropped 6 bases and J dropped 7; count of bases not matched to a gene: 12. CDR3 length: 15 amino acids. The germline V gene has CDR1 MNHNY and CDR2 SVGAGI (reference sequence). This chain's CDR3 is CASSSQAGAGNEQFF. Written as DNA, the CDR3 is TGTGCCAGCAGCTCCCAGGCGGGAGCAGGGAATGAGCAGTTCTTC.

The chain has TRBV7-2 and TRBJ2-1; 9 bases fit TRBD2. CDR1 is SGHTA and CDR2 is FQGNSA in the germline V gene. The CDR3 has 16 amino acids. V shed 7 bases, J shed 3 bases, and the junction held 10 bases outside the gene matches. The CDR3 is CASTPSAGGIYNEQFF. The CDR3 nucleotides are TGTGCCAGCACCCCCTCCGCGGGAGGGATCTACAATGAGCAGTTCTTC.

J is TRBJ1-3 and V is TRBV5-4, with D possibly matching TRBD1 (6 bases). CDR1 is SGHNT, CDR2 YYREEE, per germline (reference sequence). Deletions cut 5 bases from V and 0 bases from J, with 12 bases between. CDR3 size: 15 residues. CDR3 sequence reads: CASSKTGYSGNTIYF. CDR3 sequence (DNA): TGTGCCAGCAGTAAGACAGGTTACTCTGGAAACACCATATATTTT.

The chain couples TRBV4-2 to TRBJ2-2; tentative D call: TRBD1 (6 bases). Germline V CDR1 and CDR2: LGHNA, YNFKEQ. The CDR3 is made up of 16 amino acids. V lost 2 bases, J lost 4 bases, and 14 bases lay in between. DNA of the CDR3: TGTGCCAGCAGCCAAAAACAGGGCAGGGGCACCGGGGAGCTGTTTTTT. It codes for CASSQKQGRGTGELFF.

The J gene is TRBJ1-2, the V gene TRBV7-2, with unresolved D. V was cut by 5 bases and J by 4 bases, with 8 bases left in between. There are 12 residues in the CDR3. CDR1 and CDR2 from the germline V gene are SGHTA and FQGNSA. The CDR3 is CASSPRAYGYTF. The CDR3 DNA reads TGTGCCAGCAGCCCTCGAGCCTATGGCTACACCTTC.

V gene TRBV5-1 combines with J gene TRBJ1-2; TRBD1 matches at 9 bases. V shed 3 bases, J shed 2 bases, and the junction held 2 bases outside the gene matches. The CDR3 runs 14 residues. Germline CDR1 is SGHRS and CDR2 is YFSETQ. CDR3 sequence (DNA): TGCGCCAGCAGCTCGGGACAGGGAAACTATGGCTACACCTTC. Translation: CASSSGQGNYGYTF.

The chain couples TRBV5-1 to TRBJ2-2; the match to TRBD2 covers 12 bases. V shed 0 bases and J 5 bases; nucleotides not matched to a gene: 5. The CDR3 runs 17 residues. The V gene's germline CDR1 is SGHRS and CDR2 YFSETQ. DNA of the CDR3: TGCGCCAGCAGCTTGGTGGGACTAGCGGGCGCTACCGGGGAGCTGTTTTTT. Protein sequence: CASSLVGLAGATGELFF.

CDR3 coding DNA: TGCGCCAGCAGTCGCGATACTAGCCGCTCTCTGAATGAGCAGTTCTTC. It codes for CASSRDTSRSLNEQFF. The V call is TRBV23-1, the J call TRBJ2-1; perhaps TRBD2 as D (6 bases). TRBV23-1 carries the ORF label, with uncertain function. The CDR3 totals 16 residues. The V gene lost 4 bases and the J gene lost 7 bases, with 20 bases spanning the gap.

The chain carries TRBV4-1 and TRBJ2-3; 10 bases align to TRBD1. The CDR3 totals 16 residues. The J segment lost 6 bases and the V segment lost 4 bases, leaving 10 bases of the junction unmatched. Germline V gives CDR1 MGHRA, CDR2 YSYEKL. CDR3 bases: TGCGCCAGCAGCCCCCACCCGGGACAGGGGAGGGATACGCAGTATTTT. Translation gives CASSPHPGQGRDTQYF.

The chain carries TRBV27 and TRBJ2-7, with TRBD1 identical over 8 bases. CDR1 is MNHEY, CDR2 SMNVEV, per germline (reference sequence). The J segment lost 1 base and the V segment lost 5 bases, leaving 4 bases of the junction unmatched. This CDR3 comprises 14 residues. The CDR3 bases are TGTGCCAGCAGTAAAACAGGGGGTTCCTACGAGCAGTACTTC. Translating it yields CASSKTGGSYEQYF.

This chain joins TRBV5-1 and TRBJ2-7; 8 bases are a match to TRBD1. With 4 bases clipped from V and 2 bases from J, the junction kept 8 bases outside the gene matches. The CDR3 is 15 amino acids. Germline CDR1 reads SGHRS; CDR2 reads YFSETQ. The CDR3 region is CASSRRTGRTYEQYF. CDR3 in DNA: TGCGCCAGCAGCCGACGGACAGGGAGAACCTACGAGCAGTACTTC.

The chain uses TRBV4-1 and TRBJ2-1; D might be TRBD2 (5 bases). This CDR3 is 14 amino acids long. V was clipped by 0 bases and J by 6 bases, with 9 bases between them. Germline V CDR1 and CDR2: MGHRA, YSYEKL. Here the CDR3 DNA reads TGCGCCAGCAGCCAAGAGCGGGCGGGCAATGAGCAGTTCTTC. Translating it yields CASSQERAGNEQFF.

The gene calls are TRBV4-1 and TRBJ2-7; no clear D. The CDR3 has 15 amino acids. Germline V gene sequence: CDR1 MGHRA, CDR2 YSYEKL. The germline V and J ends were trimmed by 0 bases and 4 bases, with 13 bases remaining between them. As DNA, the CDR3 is TGCGCCAGCAGCCAAGATCTAGGAAAGTCGTACGAGCAGTACTTC. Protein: CASSQDLGKSYEQYF.

The CDR3 DNA sequence: TGTGCCAGCAGTCCCCCAGGGGGCTGGACCGGGGAGCTGTTTTTT. Its protein is CASSPPGGWTGELFF. This chain connects TRBV28 to TRBJ2-2; 8 bases agree with TRBD1. This CDR3 region has 15 residues. Germline values: CDR1 MDHEN, CDR2 SYDVKM. Trimming cost V 5 bases and J 5 bases; bases outside gene matches: 7.